A single sample is the source of the 27 T cell receptor beta chains below, sequenced in a study of shared clonotypes between healthy human individuals. Some clones are missing from TCRdb's copy, which holds only in-frame ones; the method was immunoSEQ multiplex PCR. This sample has some 2,400,000 clones; under 97% occur once, and the top ten carry about 0.13%. Sequenced: naive CD4+ T cells sorted from blood. As to subset: CD45RA+ positively selected. The receptors originated from a man aged 18-30 years in good health.

This chain joins TRBV28 and TRBJ2-7, with TRBD1 matching 11 bases. Germline values: CDR1 MDHEN, CDR2 SYDVKM. J gave up 3 bases and V 4 bases, and 5 bases lay outside the gene matches. The CDR3 contains 15 residues. In DNA form, the CDR3 reads TGTGCCAGCAGTTCCTGGACAGGGGGCGGCTACGAGCAGTACTTC. This sequence encodes CASSSWTGGGYEQYF.

This clone was counted only a few times. Other DNA sequences in this sample translate to the same CDR3. The chain has TRBV28 and TRBJ1-5; no definite D call. The CDR3 length is 11 residues. The germline V gene has CDR1 MDHEN and CDR2 SYDVKM. Trimming took off 4 bases at V and 5 bases at J, with 3 bases between the two ends. The CDR3: CASSSYQPQHF. CDR3 DNA: TGTGCCAGCAGTTCTTATCAGCCCCAGCATTTT.

The chain links TRBV2 to TRBJ2-2; 7 positions agree with TRBD1. Trimming cost V 4 bases and J 6 bases; bases outside gene matches: 5. CDR1 SNHLY and CDR2 FYNNEI come from the germline V gene. The CDR3 has 14 amino acids. This CDR3 reads CASSVSGTAGELFF. The CDR3 DNA reads as TGTGCCAGCAGTGTGTCGGGGACAGCCGGGGAGCTGTTTTTT.

This chain connects TRBV7-3 to TRBJ2-6; D not resolved. Per the germline V gene, CDR1 is SGHTA and CDR2 is FQGTGA. V was trimmed by 5 bases and J by 4 bases, leaving 9 bases between them. The CDR3 is made up of 14 amino acids. The CDR3, as DNA: TGTGCCAGCAGCCTCAATACCGGGGCCAACGTCCTGACTTTC. Residues: CASSLNTGANVLTF.

The chain has TRBV30 and TRBJ1-1; no reliable D call. CDR1 is GTSNPN and CDR2 is SVGIG in the germline V gene (reference sequence). V lost 5 bases and J lost 6, with 13 bases in between. CDR3 length equals 12 residues. The CDR3 DNA reads as TGTGCCTGGTACCAGACTAAGGCTGAAGCTTTCTTT. This gives the protein CAWYQTKAEAFF.

The chain is built from TRBV11-2 and TRBJ1-2; D unresolved. Germline V gene sequence: CDR1 SGHAT, CDR2 FQNNGV. Trimming shortened V by 6 bases and J by 4 bases, and 9 bases separated the two germline ends. The CDR3 contains 12 residues. The CDR3 DNA is TGTGCCAGCAGGGGATATCTCTATGGCTACACCTTC. Its protein is CASRGYLYGYTF. Combining the CDR3 with reference TRBV11-2 and TRBJ1-2 gives the whole variable domain EAGVAQSPRYKIIEKRQSVAFWCNPISGHATLYWYQQILGQGPKLLIQFQNNGVVDDSQLPKDRFSAERLKGVDSTLKIQPAKLEDSAVYLCASRGYLYGYTFGSGTRLTVV.

This rearrangement joins TRBV2 to TRBJ2-1; D is undetermined. The germline gives CDR1 SNHLY, CDR2 FYNNEI. V shed 2 bases and J shed 7 bases, with 12 bases lying between them. This CDR3 contains 14 residues. CDR3 sequence: CASSEPQVTNEQFF. CDR3 bases: TGTGCCAGCAGTGAACCCCAGGTAACGAATGAGCAGTTCTTC.

The chain joins TRBV7-2 to TRBJ2-7; 10 bases line up with TRBD2. With V trimmed by 6 bases and J by 6 bases, 8 bases remained unmatched. Germline V CDR1 and CDR2: SGHTA, FQGNSA. The CDR3 sequence is 14 residues long. Written as DNA, the CDR3 is TGTGCCAGCAGAACGGGACTAGCGACAGGCGAGCAGTACTTC. This encodes CASRTGLATGEQYF.

J is TRBJ2-1 and V is TRBV5-1; the D gene is possibly TRBD2 (5 bases). This CDR3 has 14 residues. V lost 4 bases, J lost 4 bases, and 12 bases lay in between. CDR1 is SGHRS, CDR2 YFSETQ, per germline. The CDR3 is CASSRGEGYNEQFF. CDR3 in DNA: TGCGCCAGCAGCCGCGGCGAGGGTTACAATGAGCAGTTCTTC.

The CDR3: CASIWSVGQGTGYTF. For the CDR3, the DNA is TGTGCCTCTATTTGGAGTGTTGGGCAGGGAACTGGCTACACCTTC. This rearrangement joins TRBV6-1 to TRBJ1-2; D might be TRBD1 (5 bases). The germline gives CDR1 MNHNS, CDR2 SASEGT. Deletions cut 11 bases from V and 7 bases from J, with 26 bases between. The CDR3 has 15 amino acids.

The chain employs TRBV5-4 and TRBJ1-2, with D hard to call. The CDR3 length is 15 residues. V gave up 5 bases and J gave up 2 bases, with 16 bases separating them. In germline, CDR1 is SGHNT, CDR2 YYREEE (reference sequence). The CDR3 loop is CASSRDSFPNYGYTF. The CDR3 DNA reads TGTGCCAGCAGTCGGGATTCTTTCCCAAACTATGGCTACACCTTC.

The chain employs TRBV7-2 and TRBJ2-1, with 7 nucleotides matching TRBD2. Germline CDR1 is SGHTA and CDR2 is FQGNSA. V lost 0 bases to trimming and J lost 7 bases; unmatched junction nucleotides: 9. CDR3 length: 16 residues. The CDR3 protein is CASSLAVGLEVNEQFF. Here the CDR3 DNA reads TGTGCCAGCAGCTTAGCCGTAGGACTAGAAGTGAATGAGCAGTTCTTC.

The rearrangement uses TRBV11-2 and TRBJ1-6, with unresolved D. Trimming left V 5 bases short and J 9 bases short, with 17 bases between. Germline lookup yields CDR1 SGHAT and CDR2 FQNNGV. The CDR3 consists of 15 residues. The CDR3 DNA reads as TGTGCCAGCAGCATCATCGGTCCGACCGGTTCACCCCTCCACTTT. This gives the protein CASSIIGPTGSPLHF.

The rearrangement links TRBV5-4 to TRBJ2-3; D is unclear. The germline V gene has CDR1 SGHNT and CDR2 YYREEE (reference sequence). This CDR3 contains 13 residues. V lost 4 bases, J lost 3 bases, and 9 bases lay in between. CDR3 amino acids: CASSRVLTDTQYF. The CDR3 nucleotides read TGTGCCAGCAGCCGGGTTCTAACAGATACGCAGTATTTT. The entire variable domain, with the rest obtained from reference TRBV5-4 and TRBJ2-3, is as follows: ETGVTQSPTHLIKTRGQQVTLRCSSQSGHNTVSWYQQALGQGPQFIFQYYREEENGRGNFPPRFSGLQFPNYSSELNVNALELDDSALYLCASSRVLTDTQYFGPGTRLTVL.

The CDR3 protein is CASSELRGKVKLFF. CDR3 coding DNA: TGTGCCAGCAGTGAACTTAGGGGGAAGGTAAAACTGTTTTTT. The V gene is TRBV2, the J gene TRBJ1-4, with D possibly TRBD1 on 6 matching bases. V lost 2 bases and J 10 bases, leaving 14 bases between the germline ends. This CDR3 region has 14 residues. Per germline, CDR1 SNHLY and CDR2 FYNNEI.

V usage is TRBV7-6 and J usage is TRBJ1-3; TRBD1 is a possible D gene (5 bases). CDR3 length: 16 amino acids. In germline, CDR1 is SGHVS, CDR2 FNYEAQ. The germline V and J ends were trimmed by 2 bases and 3 bases, with 14 bases remaining between them. CDR3: CASSLTAAGSGNTIYF. The CDR3 DNA follows: TGTGCCAGCAGCTTAACGGCGGCAGGGAGTGGAAACACCATATATTTT.

The V call is TRBV5-1, the J call TRBJ2-1; D is perhaps TRBD2 (5 bases). CDR1 is SGHRS and CDR2 is YFSETQ in the germline V gene. The CDR3 has 12 amino acids. V was pared by 4 bases and J by 8 bases, with 10 bases between. As DNA, the CDR3 is TGCGCCAGCAGCCCCGAGCGGCATGAGCAGTTCTTC. Its translation is CASSPERHEQFF.

The chain links TRBV28 to TRBJ1-2; the D is unclear. This CDR3 is 14 amino acids long. V lost 8 bases to trimming and J lost 4 bases, with 17 bases between them. Germline loops: CDR1 MDHEN, CDR2 SYDVKM. The CDR3 here is CASGPADPSYGYTF. CDR3 bases: TGTGCCAGCGGCCCGGCAGACCCTAGCTATGGCTACACCTTC.

This clone was seen once. The chain recombines TRBV28 with TRBJ1-2; 9 bases agree with TRBD1. Trimming removed 5 bases from V and 4 bases from J; junction bases left unmatched: 14. The length of the CDR3 is 17 residues. Germline lookup yields CDR1 MDHEN and CDR2 SYDVKM. CDR3 sequence: CASSEGGQGLLSYGYTF. DNA of the CDR3: TGTGCCAGCAGTGAGGGGGGACAGGGCCTTTTGAGCTATGGCTACACCTTC.

A remark on this clone: Other nucleotide sequences in the sample specify the same CDR3. The genes are TRBV18 and TRBJ1-5, with D possibly being TRBD1 (5 bases). CDR1 is KGHSH, CDR2 LQKENI, per germline. The CDR3 runs 16 residues. Trimming pared 3 bases from V and 0 bases from J, leaving 12 bases between. CDR3: CASSPGPLYSNQPQHF. The CDR3 region has the DNA TGTGCCAGCTCACCGGGGCCTCTTTATAGCAATCAGCCCCAGCATTTT.

V gene TRBV4-1 combines with J gene TRBJ2-4, with D perhaps matching TRBD1 or TRBD2 (5 bases each). Germline V lookup: CDR1 MGHRA, CDR2 YSYEKL. This CDR3 has 19 amino acids. V was pared by 3 bases and J by 5 bases, with 26 bases between. CDR3 sequence (DNA): TGCGCCAGCAGCCAGATGGGTCTCAACCGGGGCCGGGCCGAAAACATTCAGTACTTC. Translating it yields CASSQMGLNRGRAENIQYF.

The J gene is TRBJ1-2, the V gene TRBV28; D is ambiguous. With 3 bases removed from V and 2 bases from J, the gap between germline ends came to 16 bases. The CDR3 consists of 16 residues. Germline V lookup: CDR1 MDHEN, CDR2 SYDVKM. The chain's CDR3 is CASSFSGEGLNYGYTF. CDR3 DNA sequence: TGTGCCAGCAGTTTCTCCGGGGAGGGATTAAACTATGGCTACACCTTC.

This clone occurred once. V gene TRBV11-2 combines with J gene TRBJ2-3; a weak D match, TRBD1 (6 bases). CDR3 size: 12 residues. The germline V gene encodes CDR1 SGHAT and CDR2 FQNNGV. CDR3 sequence reads: CVGASRADTQYF. CDR3 nucleotide sequence: TGTGTGGGGGCTTCCCGGGCAGATACGCAGTATTTT.

The chain employs TRBV6-5 and TRBJ1-2; D possibly corresponds to TRBD1 (6 bases). V lost 6 bases, J lost 2 bases, and 16 bases lay in between. The CDR3 has 15 residues. Germline V gives CDR1 MNHEY, CDR2 SVGAGI. This chain's CDR3 is CASRPYREGNYGYTF. Written as DNA, the CDR3 is TGTGCCAGCAGACCATACAGGGAAGGAAACTATGGCTACACCTTC.

This chain links TRBV9 with TRBJ2-7; 7 bases line up with TRBD1. This CDR3 spans 16 amino acids. V was pared by 4 bases and J by 4 bases, with 14 bases of the junction left unmatched. Germline values: CDR1 SGDLS, CDR2 YYNGEE. In nucleotides, the CDR3 is TGTGCCAGCAGCACAACAGTCGGGACAGCAGAATACGAGCAGTACTTC. Translated, it gives CASSTTVGTAEYEQYF.

The chain is built from TRBV12-5 and TRBJ2-5, with 9 bases fitting TRBD1. Germline CDR1 is LGHNT and CDR2 is FRNRAP. CDR3 length equals 14 residues. Trimming at V came to 4 bases and at J to 4 bases, leaving 4 bases not matched to a gene. CDR3 protein: CASGSGQGGETQYF. The CDR3 DNA is TGTGCTAGTGGTTCGGGACAGGGCGGAGAGACCCAGTACTTC.

The rearrangement joins TRBV10-3 to TRBJ1-2; D is possibly TRBD1 (6 bases). The V gene's germline CDR1 is ENHRY and CDR2 SYGVKD. This CDR3 comprises 13 residues. V was pared by 2 bases and J by 8 bases, with 12 bases between. The CDR3 DNA sequence: TGTGCCATCAGTGAGGGGCAGGGGAAAGGCTACACCTTC. Protein product: CAISEGQGKGYTF.